The clone carrying this T cell receptor beta chain was detected only once. Antigen: not known. Sequencing used immunoSEQ multiplex PCR; TCRdb keeps in-frame clones, though not all of them. The sample holds hundreds of thousands of clones, around 92% seen once. The entry originates in a study of Ad26.COV2.S vaccination and SARS-CoV-2 variants. Study at large: Intramuscular Ad26.COV2.S doses were given once or twice, 56 days apart. General study points: It was found that vaccine and placebo recipients had similar non-spike TCR breadth. Analytic work on TCR breadth and depth might have understated the full extent of total T cell responses.

Between the trimmed V and J ends, which lost 0 bases and 3 bases, there was a span of 10 bases. Per the germline V gene, CDR1 is SGDLS and CDR2 is YYNGEE. The CDR3 is 15 amino acids. The sample's treatment: roughly 19 received Ad26.COV2.S at low or high dose, single or two shots; roughly five received placebo; per-sample allocation not given. It was on day 63 after the first vaccine or placebo injection that samples were taken. Specimen: peripheral blood, collected in a trial of Ad26.COV2.S vaccine versus placebo. The rearrangement uses TRBV9 and TRBJ1-5, with D hard to call. The receptor's source is a person between 18 and 59 years old who received the Ad26.COV2.S COVID-19 vaccine or a placebo. CDR3 nucleotide sequence: TGTGCCAGCAGCGTAGACGGCGGTTACAATCAGCCCCAGCATTTT. Its translation is CASSVDGGYNQPQHF.